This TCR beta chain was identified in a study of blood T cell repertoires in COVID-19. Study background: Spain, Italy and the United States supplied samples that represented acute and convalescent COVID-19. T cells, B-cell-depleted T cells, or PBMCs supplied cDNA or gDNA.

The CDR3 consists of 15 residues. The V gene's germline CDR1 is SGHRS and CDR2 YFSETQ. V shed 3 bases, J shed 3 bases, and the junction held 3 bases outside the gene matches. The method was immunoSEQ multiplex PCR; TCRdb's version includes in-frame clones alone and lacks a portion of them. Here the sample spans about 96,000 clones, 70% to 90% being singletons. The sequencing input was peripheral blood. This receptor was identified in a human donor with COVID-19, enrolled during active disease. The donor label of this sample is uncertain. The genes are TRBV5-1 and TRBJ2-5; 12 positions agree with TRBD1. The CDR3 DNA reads TGCGCCAGCAGCTCGGGACAGGGGGCGGAAGAGACCCAGTACTTC. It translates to CASSSGQGAEETQYF.